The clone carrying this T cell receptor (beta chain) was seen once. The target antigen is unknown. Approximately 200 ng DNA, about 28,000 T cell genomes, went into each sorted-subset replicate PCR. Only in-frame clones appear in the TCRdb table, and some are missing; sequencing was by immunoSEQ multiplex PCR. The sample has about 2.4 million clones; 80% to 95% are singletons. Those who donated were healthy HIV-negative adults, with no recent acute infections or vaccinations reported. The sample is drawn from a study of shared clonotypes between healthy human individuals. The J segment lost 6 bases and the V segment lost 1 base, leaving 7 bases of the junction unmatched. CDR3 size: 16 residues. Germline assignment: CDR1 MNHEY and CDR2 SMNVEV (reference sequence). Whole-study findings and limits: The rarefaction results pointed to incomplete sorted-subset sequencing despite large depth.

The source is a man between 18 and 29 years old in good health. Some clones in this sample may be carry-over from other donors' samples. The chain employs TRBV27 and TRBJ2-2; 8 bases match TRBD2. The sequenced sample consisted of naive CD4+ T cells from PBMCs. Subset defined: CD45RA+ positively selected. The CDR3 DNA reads TGTGCCAGCAGTTTATACGGCGGGGGGATGTCCGGGGAGCTGTTTTTT. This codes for CASSLYGGGMSGELFF.